The 5 T cell receptor beta chains below come from one sample, sequenced in a study of blood T cells in healthy people across ages. A J-beta primer mix and a sample-barcoded 5' primer were used in a second PCR of about 6 to 12 cycles. TCRdb called the 5' RACE reads again in MiXCR, with one record for every CDR3 protein. The sample includes some 1,000,000 distinct CDR3 sequences, roughly 24% of them seen just once. These data were likewise used in another study, on T cells of mothers and their children.

Sequences were obtained from blood. These receptors were taken from a girl aged 2 to 9 in good health.

This chain uses TRBV2 with TRBJ2-5; a possible D gene is TRBD2 (6 bases). The end of the DNA fits TRBJ2-1 better, so the J call may be wrong. The CDR3 is 15 residues long. Germline assignment: CDR1 SNHLY and CDR2 FYNNEI. The CDR3 region is CASSEEGLARNEQFF. CDR3 DNA sequence: TGTGCCAGCAGTGAAGAGGGACTGGCTCGGAATGAGCAGTTCTTC.

The V call is TRBV29-1, the J call TRBJ2-5, with TRBD1 as a possible D gene (6 bases). V dropped 4 bases and J dropped 1 base, with 10 bases sitting between them. This CDR3 contains 13 residues. CDR1 is SQVTM, CDR2 ANQGSEA, per germline. CDR3: CSVVQGRQETQYF. The DNA of the CDR3 is TGCAGCGTTGTACAGGGCCGCCAAGAGACCCAGTACTTC.

This clonotype was observed a few times. This chain connects TRBV3-1 to TRBJ2-7; D remains unclear. CDR3 length equals 14 residues. Deletions cut 3 bases from V and 0 bases from J, with 9 bases between. Germline CDR1 reads LGHDT; CDR2 reads YNNKEL (reference sequence). CDR3 in DNA: TGTGCCAGCAGCCAGTTTCCCGACTCCTACGAGCAGTACTTC. Protein: CASSQFPDSYEQYF.

A few counts support this clonotype. This chain connects TRBV6-1 to TRBJ2-5; no firm D call. The CDR3 is 12 residues long. The V gene lost 4 bases and the J gene lost 2 bases, with 5 bases spanning the gap. Germline CDR1 reads MNHNS; CDR2 reads SASEGT. CDR3 sequence (DNA): TGTGCCAGCAGTGTATTGCAAGAGACCCAGTACTTC. As protein: CASSVLQETQYF.

J is TRBJ2-7 and V is TRBV3-1, with 8 nucleotides matching TRBD2. This CDR3 is 15 amino acids long. CDR1 and CDR2 from the germline V gene are LGHDT and YNNKEL (reference sequence). The junction had 3 bases not matched to a gene; V was cut back by 0 bases and J by 2 bases. DNA for the CDR3: TGTGCCAGCAGCCAAGAGGGACTAGGGGCCTACGAGCAGTACTTC. Its protein product is CASSQEGLGAYEQYF.